A single sample gave rise to the 19 T cell receptor beta chains below, sequenced in a study of blood T cell repertoires in COVID-19. Repertoires were generated with immunoSEQ multiplex PCR, while TCRdb's copy carries only in-frame clones and drops some. This table holds 200,000 or so clones, around 83% found once. The material sequenced was peripheral blood. All receptors come from a man aged 40-49 years who had recovered from COVID-19.

The chain has TRBV13 and TRBJ1-1; 10 bases are a match to TRBD1. Per germline, CDR1 PRHDT and CDR2 FYEKMQ (reference sequence). The CDR3 consists of 17 residues. V shed 4 bases, J shed 4 bases, and the junction held 12 bases outside the gene matches. The DNA of the CDR3 is TGTGCCAGCAGCTCCCCCCGGGACAGGGGTCTAAGCACTGAAGCTTTCTTT. This codes for CASSSPRDRGLSTEAFF.

V gene TRBV6-1 combines with J gene TRBJ2-1, with no clear D. CDR1 is MNHNS, CDR2 SASEGT, per germline. Trimming stripped 2 bases from V and 7 bases from J, with 12 bases between. The CDR3 contains 14 residues. The chain's CDR3 is CASSELNRGNEQFF. CDR3 nucleotides: TGTGCCAGCAGTGAACTAAACCGCGGTAATGAGCAGTTCTTC.

V gene TRBV7-9 combines with J gene TRBJ1-2; 11 nucleotides align to TRBD1. CDR3 length equals 13 residues. Germline assignment: CDR1 SEHNR and CDR2 FQNEAQ (reference sequence). J gave up 8 bases and V 6 bases, and 5 bases lay outside the gene matches. The CDR3 sequence: CASRRTGGDGYTF. CDR3 sequence (DNA): TGTGCCAGCAGGCGGACAGGGGGCGACGGCTACACCTTC.

This rearrangement joins TRBV11-3 to TRBJ2-5; D unclear. V lost 1 base, J lost 3 bases, and 6 bases lay in between. Germline loops: CDR1 SGHNT, CDR2 YENEEA. The CDR3 runs to 13 residues. This CDR3 is CASSLALEETQYF. The CDR3 DNA sequence: TGTGCCAGCAGCTTAGCCCTAGAAGAGACCCAGTACTTC.

Relative to its sample, this clone is medium-sized. J is TRBJ2-3 and V is TRBV10-3; weak D call: TRBD1 (5 bases). The germline V and J ends were trimmed by 0 bases and 5 bases, with 9 bases remaining between them. There are 14 residues in the CDR3. Germline V gene lookup returns CDR1 ENHRY and CDR2 SYGVKD. The CDR3 DNA follows: TGTGCCATCAGTGAGTCGAGCGACAGAGATACGCAGTATTTT. As protein: CAISESSDRDTQYF.

The V gene is TRBV5-4, the J gene TRBJ2-5, with 11 bases identical to TRBD2. The CDR3 covers 17 residues. After removal of 2 bases from V and 1 base from J, the junction contained 7 bases not matched to a gene. Germline V gene data show CDR1 as SGHNT and CDR2 as YYREEE (reference sequence). This CDR3 reads CASSFGVSGRGQETQYF. CDR3 DNA: TGTGCCAGCAGCTTTGGGGTTAGCGGGAGGGGCCAAGAGACCCAGTACTTC.

The genes are TRBV9 and TRBJ2-7, with 9 bases that match TRBD2. The CDR3 covers 14 residues. J lost 6 bases, V lost 6 bases, and 10 bases had no gene match. Looked up from germline, CDR1 is SGDLS and CDR2 is YYNGEE. The CDR3 loop is CASNGPSGMREQYF. CDR3 coding DNA: TGTGCCAGCAATGGCCCTAGCGGGATGCGCGAGCAGTACTTC. The complete variable domain, with remaining parts taken from reference TRBV9 and TRBJ2-7, reads DSGVTQTPKHLITATGQRVTLRCSPRSGDLSVYWYQQSLDQGLQFLIQYYNGEERAKGNILERFSAQQFPDLHSELNLSSLELGDSALYFCASNGPSGMREQYFGPGTRLTVT.

The CDR3 sequence: CASSTLAGVHEQYF. The CDR3 DNA is TGTGCCAGTAGTACGTTAGCGGGAGTCCACGAGCAGTACTTC. The V gene is TRBV19, the J gene TRBJ2-7, with 9 positions matching TRBD2. Germline V gene sequence: CDR1 LNHDA, CDR2 SQIVND (reference sequence). Trimming cost V 4 bases and J 5 bases; bases outside gene matches: 6. This CDR3 spans 14 amino acids.

The chain couples TRBV4-3 to TRBJ1-2; no firm D call. The CDR3 loop spans 13 amino acids. Germline CDR1 and CDR2: LGHNA and YSLEER. The V gene lost 5 bases and the J gene lost 6 bases, with 13 bases spanning the gap. DNA of the CDR3: TGCGCCAGCAGCGAAACGTTGGAGGATGGCTACACCTTC. It is translated as CASSETLEDGYTF.

The genes are TRBV11-3 and TRBJ2-5; tentative D call: TRBD1 (6 bases). The V gene's germline CDR1 is SGHNT and CDR2 YENEEA. The CDR3 length is 15 residues. Trimming shortened V by 1 base and J by 2 bases, and 11 bases separated the two germline ends. This chain's CDR3 is CASSLGGTTQETQYF. The CDR3 DNA reads TGTGCCAGCAGCTTAGGGGGGACAACTCAAGAGACCCAGTACTTC.

This sequence joins TRBV5-1 and TRBJ2-3; maybe TRBD2 (6 bases). The germline V gene has CDR1 SGHRS and CDR2 YFSETQ. The CDR3 sequence is 14 residues long. The V gene lost 4 bases and the J gene lost 2 bases, with 11 bases spanning the gap. CDR3: CASSGGDPTDTQYF. For the CDR3, the DNA is TGCGCCAGCAGCGGCGGGGACCCCACAGATACGCAGTATTTT.

The rearrangement uses TRBV2 and TRBJ2-3; tentatively, D is TRBD2 (5 bases). Germline V CDR1 and CDR2: SNHLY, FYNNEI. V dropped 7 bases and J dropped 5 bases, with 16 bases sitting between them. The length of the CDR3 is 14 residues. The CDR3 bases are TGTGCCAGCAAACCTAGCATCGTGGGAGATACGCAGTATTTT. This sequence encodes CASKPSIVGDTQYF. Based on the CDR3 plus reference TRBV2 and TRBJ2-3, the full variable domain is EPEVTQTPSHQVTQMGQEVILRCVPISNHLYFYWYRQILGQKVEFLVSFYNNEISEKSEIFDDQFSVERPDGSNFTLKIRSTKLEDSAMYFCASKPSIVGDTQYFGPGTRLTVL.

The gene calls are TRBV10-3 and TRBJ2-1, with 11 nucleotides matching TRBD2. This CDR3 is built from 15 residues. CDR1 is ENHRY, CDR2 SYGVKD, per germline. V lost 7 bases, J lost 4 bases, and 6 bases stayed unmatched. CDR3 nucleotides: TGTGCCATCAACTCCGGGACTAGCGGATACAATGAGCAGTTCTTC. Protein sequence: CAINSGTSGYNEQFF.

The genes are TRBV7-2 and TRBJ1-2; TRBD1 matches at 7 bases. Per the germline V gene, CDR1 is SGHTA and CDR2 is FQGNSA. The ends lost 4 bases at V and 5 bases at J; junction bases unmatched: 7. This CDR3 region has 14 residues. The CDR3 nucleotides read TGTGCCAGCAGCTCAGGACAGGACTCATATGGCTACACCTTC. Translating it yields CASSSGQDSYGYTF. The whole variable domain, remainder taken from reference TRBV7-2 and TRBJ1-2, is GAGVSQSPSNKVTEKGKDVELRCDPISGHTALYWYRQSLGQGLEFLIYFQGNSAPDKSGLPSDRFSAERTGGSVSTLTIQRTQQEDSAVYLCASSSGQDSYGYTFGSGTRLTVV.

The V and J genes are TRBV5-1 and TRBJ1-2, with 10 bases fitting TRBD1. The ends lost 4 bases at V and 4 bases at J; junction bases unmatched: 13. The length of the CDR3 is 17 residues. Germline CDR1 SGHRS, CDR2 YFSETQ. DNA for the CDR3: TGCGCCAGCAGCCGGGAGGGGACAGGGGTTGCCCTCTATGGCTACACCTTC. Translated: CASSREGTGVALYGYTF.

The chain couples TRBV18 to TRBJ2-1, with 8 bases aligning to TRBD1. J lost 6 bases, V lost 2 bases, and 9 bases had no gene match. CDR1 is KGHSH and CDR2 is LQKENI in the germline V gene. The CDR3 extends over 16 amino acids. The CDR3 nucleotides are TGTGCCAGCTCACCAAGTTGGGACAGGTCCCTCAATGAGCAGTTCTTC. Translating it yields CASSPSWDRSLNEQFF.

This rearrangement joins TRBV7-9 to TRBJ1-2; 9 nucleotides align to TRBD1. V shed 1 base and J 11 bases; nucleotides not matched to a gene: 5. Germline V gives CDR1 SEHNR, CDR2 FQNEAQ (reference sequence). CDR3 length equals 13 residues. This CDR3 is CASSLGDRDWYTF. The CDR3 nucleotides read TGTGCCAGCAGCTTAGGGGACAGGGACTGGTACACCTTC.

The V call is TRBV6-1, the J call TRBJ1-2, with D perhaps TRBD1 (6 bases). Germline values: CDR1 MNHNS, CDR2 SASEGT. CDR3 size: 16 residues. V was cut by 3 bases and J by 3 bases, with 17 bases left in between. Written as DNA, the CDR3 is TGTGCCAGCAGTGACCCTGGGGGGGCGCGTTACTATGGCTACACCTTC. This sequence encodes CASSDPGGARYYGYTF.

The chain has TRBV7-9 and TRBJ2-7, with 9 bases identical to TRBD1. The CDR3 runs to 14 residues. CDR1 is SEHNR and CDR2 is FQNEAQ in the germline V gene (reference sequence). The J segment lost 2 bases and the V segment lost 7 bases, leaving 6 bases of the junction unmatched. The CDR3 loop is CASTPGQGPYEQYF. The CDR3 DNA reads as TGTGCCAGCACCCCGGGACAGGGACCCTACGAGCAGTACTTC.